The TCR beta chain under discussion was sequenced for a study of cytomegalovirus exposure and HLA in healthy donors. The study's findings and limits: From TCR beta sequences, most subjects' HLA-A and HLA-B alleles were reportedly predicted accurately. CMV serostatus was the only immune exposure information that was available.

The table lists this clone with a count of one. Its target is not known. This PCR relied on a set of 60 Vbeta primers and 13 Jbeta primers. Generated by immunoSEQ multiplex PCR, the TCRdb table keeps only in-frame clones and is missing some. In the table there are about 150,000 clones, 78% of which are singletons. The CDR3 has 14 amino acids. Between the trimmed V and J ends, which lost 3 bases and 10 bases, there was a span of 18 bases. CDR1 and CDR2 (germline): SGHTA, FQGTGA. Participants comprised healthy donors of bone marrow. The receptor comes from a woman in her forties in good health and CMV-seronegative. Material for sequencing was PBMCs. The chain combines TRBV7-3 with TRBJ2-5; possibly TRBD1 for D (7 bases). The CDR3 DNA is TGTGCCAGCAGCTTGACAGGGACAACGGGGGTCCAGTACTTC. This encodes CASSLTGTTGVQYF. Variable domain in full (rest from reference TRBV7-3 and TRBJ2-5): GAGVSQTPSNKVTEKGKYVELRCDPISGHTALYWYRQSLGQGPEFLIYFQGTGAADDSGLPNDRFFAVRPEGSVSTLKIQRTERGDSAVYLCASSLTGTTGVQYFGPGTRLLVL.